Detailed here is one TCR beta chain. Repertoires were generated with immunoSEQ multiplex PCR, while TCRdb's copy carries only in-frame clones and drops some. The data show about 22,000 clones, approximately 80% seen once. This specimen belongs to a study of OX40 agonist ivuxolimab in advanced cancers. In the study overall: Subjects had a mean age of around 63 years, with a range of 23 to 79; about 83% were male.

From germline, CDR1 is MGHRA and CDR2 YSYEKL. This CDR3 is built from 15 residues. V dropped 4 bases and J dropped 2; count of bases not matched to a gene: 6. People who had autoimmune disease history or systemic immunosuppression were excluded. This specimen consisted of CD4+ or CD8+ T cells sorted from blood, obtained in a trial of the OX40 agonist ivuxolimab. The source is an adult with an advanced solid tumor such as melanoma, head and neck, liver or kidney cancer. The chain recombines TRBV4-1 with TRBJ2-7; the match to TRBD2 covers 9 bases. The CDR3 bases are TGCGCCAGCAGCCCTGGTCCTAGCGGGACCTACGAGCAGTACTTC. Translation: CASSPGPSGTYEQYF.